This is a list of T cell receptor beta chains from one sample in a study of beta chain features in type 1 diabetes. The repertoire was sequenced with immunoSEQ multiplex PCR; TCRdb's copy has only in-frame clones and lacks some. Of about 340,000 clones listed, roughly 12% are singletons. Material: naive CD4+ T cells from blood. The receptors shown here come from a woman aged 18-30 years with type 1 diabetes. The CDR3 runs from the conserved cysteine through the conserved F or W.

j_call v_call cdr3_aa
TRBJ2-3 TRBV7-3 CASSQRLAGGDTQYF
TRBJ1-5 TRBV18 CASSPETGGVQPQHF
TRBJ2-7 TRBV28 CASSLGGARNYEQYF
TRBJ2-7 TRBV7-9 CASSLPGPSYEQYF
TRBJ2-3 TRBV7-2 CASSLLGGGSTDTQYF
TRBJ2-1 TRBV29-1 CSVDRGGRPPSEQFF
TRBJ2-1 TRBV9 CASSVEGVSYNEQFF
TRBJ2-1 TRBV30 CAWSTRASEQFF
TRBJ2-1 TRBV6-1 CASRYSYLSYNEQFF
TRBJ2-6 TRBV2 CASSGFSPTPPTF
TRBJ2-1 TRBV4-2 CASSQVKLESSYNEQFF
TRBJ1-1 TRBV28 CASSSPTGGPNTEAFF
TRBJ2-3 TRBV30 CAWIKTSGSQDTQYF
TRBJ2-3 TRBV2 CASRSGQGVLDTQYF
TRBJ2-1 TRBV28 CASSSWGDYEQFF
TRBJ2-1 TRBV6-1 CASSGTSGGLNNEQFF
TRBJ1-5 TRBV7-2 CASSFGGDSNQPQHF
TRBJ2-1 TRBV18 CASSPPAGVGYEQFF
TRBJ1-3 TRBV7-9 CASSLWDSSGNTIYF
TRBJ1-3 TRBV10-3 CAISGTGLLSGNTIYF
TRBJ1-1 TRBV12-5 CASAGENTEAFF
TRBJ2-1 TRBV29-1 CSAAGLRSSYNEQFF
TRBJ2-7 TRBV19 CASSMGTGFAYEQYF
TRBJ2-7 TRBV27 CASSFKPQGYEQYF
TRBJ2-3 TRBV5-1 CASSPGTGGGITDTQYF
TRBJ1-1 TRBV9 CASSSDVNTEAFF
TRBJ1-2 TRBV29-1 CSVTGTGYYGYTF
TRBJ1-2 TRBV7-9 CASSLSDRVGYTF
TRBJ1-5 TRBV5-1 CASSPEGTQPQHF
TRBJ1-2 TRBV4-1 CASSQDPARSGAYGYTF
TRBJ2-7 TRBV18 CASSPGRVGYEQYF
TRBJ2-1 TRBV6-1 CASSDGSSGKNEQFF
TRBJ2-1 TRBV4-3 CASSPKLDQYNEQFF
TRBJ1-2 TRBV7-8 CASSTRQLPSYGYTF
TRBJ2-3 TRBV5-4 CASSADRGQGDTQYF
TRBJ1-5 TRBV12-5 CASGLGAYQPQHF
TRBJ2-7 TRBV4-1 CASSQSGIISYEQYF
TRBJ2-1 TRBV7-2 CASSFGLAGENEQFF
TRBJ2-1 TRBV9 CASSVVLAGEGNEQFF
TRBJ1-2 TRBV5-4 CASSLGTGVYGYTF
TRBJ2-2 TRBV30 CAWSVRQGSGELFF
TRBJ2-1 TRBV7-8 CASSTSGSGDEQFF
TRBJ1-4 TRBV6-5 CASRRGQSNEKLFF
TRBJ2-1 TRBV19 CASSSSPGYNEQFF
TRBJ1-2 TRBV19 CASSIPSDFNYGYTF
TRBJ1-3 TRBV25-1 CASSEFSLSGNTIYF
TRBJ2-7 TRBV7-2 CASSDSWEDSYEQYF
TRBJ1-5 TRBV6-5 CASRLRGGQPQHF
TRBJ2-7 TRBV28 CASSLGGRDEQYF
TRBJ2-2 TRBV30 CAWSRPQRGRVRGELFF
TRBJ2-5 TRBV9 CASSVRLAGLETQYF
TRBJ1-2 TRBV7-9 CASSQGFGTRANGYTF
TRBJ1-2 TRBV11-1 CASSRDSDYGYTF
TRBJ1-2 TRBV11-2 CASSPSRTVYTF